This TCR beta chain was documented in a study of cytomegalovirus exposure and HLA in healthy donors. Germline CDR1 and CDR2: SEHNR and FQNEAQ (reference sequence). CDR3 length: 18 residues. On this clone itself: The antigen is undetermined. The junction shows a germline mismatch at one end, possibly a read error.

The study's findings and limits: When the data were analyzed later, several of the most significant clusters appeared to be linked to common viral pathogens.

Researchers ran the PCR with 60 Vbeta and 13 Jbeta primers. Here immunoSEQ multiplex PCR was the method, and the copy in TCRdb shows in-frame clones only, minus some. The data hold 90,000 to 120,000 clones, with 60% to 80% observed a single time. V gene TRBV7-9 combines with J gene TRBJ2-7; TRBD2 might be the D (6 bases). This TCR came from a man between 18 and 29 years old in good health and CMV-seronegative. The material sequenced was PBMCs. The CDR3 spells CSSSPIGAGLTGTYEQYF. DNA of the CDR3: TGTTCCAGCAGCCCCATAGGGGCGGGACTTACCGGTACCTACGAGCAGTACTTC.